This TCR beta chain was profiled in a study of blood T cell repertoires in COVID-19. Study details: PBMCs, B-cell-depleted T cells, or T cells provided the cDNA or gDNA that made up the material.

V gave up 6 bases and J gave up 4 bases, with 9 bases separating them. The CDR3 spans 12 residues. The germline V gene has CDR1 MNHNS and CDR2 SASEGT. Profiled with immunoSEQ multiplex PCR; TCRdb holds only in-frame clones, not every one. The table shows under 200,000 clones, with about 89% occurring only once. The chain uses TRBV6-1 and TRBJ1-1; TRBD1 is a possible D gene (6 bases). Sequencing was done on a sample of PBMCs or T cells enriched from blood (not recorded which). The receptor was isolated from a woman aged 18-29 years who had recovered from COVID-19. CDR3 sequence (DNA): TGTGCCAGCAGCTGGGGGCGCACTGAAGCTTTCTTT. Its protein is CASSWGRTEAFF.